A single TCR beta chain is shown here with its context. With a much larger clone just one base away, this may be a read error. The CDR3 covers 15 residues. Germline-derived CDR1 and CDR2 are SGHTS and YDEGEE. A NOSPECS grade of at least 4, a Clinical Activity Score of at least 3 and duration under 3 months were recorded in ophthalmopathy patients. Uncontrolled infections, other autoimmune diseases, pregnancy or lactation led to exclusion of patients. The data originate from a study of T cells in Graves' hyperthyroidism and ophthalmopathy. The source material, RNA transcripts, was used to amplify TCR beta CDR3 regions. HTBI primers were employed in a first-round RT-PCR of the TCR CDR3. TCRdb re-called the multiplex PCR reads through MiXCR, storing one row per CDR3 protein. The repertoire holds 200,000 to 300,000 distinct CDR3 sequences, with approximately 16% as singletons.

The TCR was taken from a woman between 18 and 29 years old with Graves' ophthalmopathy. The chain links TRBV5-8 to TRBJ1-2, with D perhaps TRBD1 (6 bases). Sequencing was performed on blood. CDR3 DNA sequence: TGTGCCGGCAGCTTGGGGGACAATTCCTGGTATGGCTACACCTTC. Protein: CAGSLGDNSWYGYTF.